Detailed here is one TCR beta chain. This sample stems from a study of blood T cell repertoires in COVID-19. The length of the CDR3 is 16 residues. The V end lost 1 base, the J end lost 4 bases, and 16 bases lay between the germline ends. Germline CDR1 is MDHEN and CDR2 is SYDVKM. The assay was immunoSEQ multiplex PCR, and TCRdb's table has in-frame clones only and misses some. Among roughly 250,000 clones, approximately 90% were seen once, and the ten largest hold roughly 2%. The TCR comes from a woman between 35 and 50 years old with acute COVID-19. Material for sequencing was PBMCs or T cells enriched from blood (not recorded which). The chain couples TRBV28 to TRBJ1-1, with a tentative D call TRBD1 (5 bases). For the CDR3, the DNA is TGTGCCAGCAGTTTATCCCCGGGAGGGGTAAGCACTGAAGCTTTCTTT. Protein sequence: CASSLSPGGVSTEAFF.